One sample yielded the 11 T cell receptor beta chains listed below, sequenced in a study of cytomegalovirus exposure and HLA in healthy donors. Primers for the PCR totalled 60 Vbeta and 13 Jbeta. Profiled with immunoSEQ multiplex PCR; TCRdb holds only in-frame clones, not every one. The sample yields about 140,000 clones, roughly 76% seen once. The specimen was PBMCs. The receptors were gathered from a female donor in good health and CMV-seronegative.

The chain uses TRBV19 and TRBJ1-4; 7 bases map to TRBD1. This CDR3 contains 14 residues. V lost 6 bases to trimming and J lost 4 bases; unmatched junction nucleotides: 5. Germline-derived CDR1 and CDR2 are LNHDA and SQIVND (reference sequence). CDR3 in amino acids: CASSTGTDNEKLFF. CDR3 in DNA: TGTGCCAGTAGCACCGGGACAGATAATGAAAAACTGTTTTTT.

The V gene is TRBV5-1, the J gene TRBJ1-1; D ambiguous. There are 13 residues in the CDR3. From germline, CDR1 is SGHRS and CDR2 YFSETQ. Trimming pared 2 bases from V and 3 bases from J, leaving 8 bases between. CDR3 sequence reads: CASSLMADTEAFF. In DNA form, the CDR3 reads TGCGCCAGCAGCTTAATGGCGGACACTGAAGCTTTCTTT.

This clone appeared a single time. The chain joins TRBV19 to TRBJ2-1; 12 bases map to TRBD2. V lost 6 bases and J lost 8; bases outside the gene matches: 11. CDR3 length: 16 residues. In germline, CDR1 is LNHDA, CDR2 SQIVND (reference sequence). The CDR3 spells CASSPSLAGGPDEQFF. CDR3 sequence (DNA): TGTGCCAGTAGCCCCTCTCTAGCGGGGGGGCCAGATGAGCAGTTCTTC.

About this clone: This CDR3 is also generated by other DNA sequences in the sample. This rearrangement joins TRBV11-2 to TRBJ1-1; perhaps TRBD1 as D (5 bases). The germline V gene encodes CDR1 SGHAT and CDR2 FQNNGV. Trimming took off 3 bases at V and 4 bases at J, with 9 bases between the two ends. The CDR3 covers 13 residues. The CDR3 region has the DNA TGTGCCAGCAGCTTCGGGAGGGGCACTGAAGCTTTCTTT. Its protein product is CASSFGRGTEAFF.

Remarks on this clone: Other nucleotide sequences from this sample produce the same CDR3. This sequence joins TRBV27 and TRBJ2-7, with 9 bases matching TRBD1. The CDR3 spans 16 residues. The J segment lost 2 bases and the V segment lost 5 bases, leaving 10 bases of the junction unmatched. Germline CDR1 is MNHEY and CDR2 is SMNVEV (reference sequence). The CDR3 protein is CASSPRQGEAPYEQYF. The CDR3 DNA follows: TGTGCCAGCAGTCCCCGACAGGGGGAAGCCCCCTACGAGCAGTACTTC.

The V call is TRBV7-3, the J call TRBJ1-2, with a tentative D call TRBD1 (6 bases). The CDR3 length is 13 residues. V lost 5 bases, J lost 7 bases, and 14 bases lay in between. Per germline, CDR1 SGHTA and CDR2 FQGTGA. Here the CDR3 DNA reads TGTGCCAGCAGCGAACAGGGAAAGGGTGGCTACACCTTC. This gives the protein CASSEQGKGGYTF.

This clone has a handful of counts. DNA of the CDR3: TGTGCCAGCAACCTGGAGCCGGAGTACGAGCAGTACTTC. This encodes CASNLEPEYEQYF. The chain joins TRBV5-6 to TRBJ2-7; D gene ambiguous. Trimming shortened V by 6 bases and J by 4 bases, and 14 bases separated the two germline ends. The CDR3 loop spans 13 amino acids. Germline CDR1 is SGHDT and CDR2 is YYEEEE.

The sample holds a few counts of this clone. This chain joins TRBV5-4 and TRBJ2-7; a weak D match, TRBD1 (6 bases). V was clipped by 6 bases and J by 6 bases, with 16 bases between them. Germline V CDR1 and CDR2: SGHNT, YYREEE (reference sequence). The CDR3 is 13 amino acids. The CDR3 nucleotides read TGTGCCAGCACTAAGGCGCGAGGGGGCGAGCAGTACTTC. This sequence encodes CASTKARGGEQYF. Combining the CDR3 with reference TRBV5-4 and TRBJ2-7 gives the whole variable domain ETGVTQSPTHLIKTRGQQVTLRCSSQSGHNTVSWYQQALGQGPQFIFQYYREEENGRGNFPPRFSGLQFPNYSSELNVNALELDDSALYLCASTKARGGEQYFGPGTRLTVT.

The genes are TRBV5-1 and TRBJ1-2; 11 bases match TRBD1. Losses at the gene ends were 5 bases for V and 4 bases for J; bases not matched to a gene: 10. The CDR3 runs to 16 residues. Germline V gene lookup returns CDR1 SGHRS and CDR2 YFSETQ. The CDR3 DNA follows: TGCGCCAGCAGAAAGGGGACAGGGGGACCTCCCTATGGCTACACCTTC. This codes for CASRKGTGGPPYGYTF.

The gene calls are TRBV9 and TRBJ2-5; D call uncertain. The DNA matches TRBJ2-7 better at its end, which makes the J call doubtful. The CDR3 is made up of 14 amino acids. Germline loops: CDR1 SGDLS, CDR2 YYNGEE. In DNA form, the CDR3 reads TGTGCCAGCAGCGTAGTATCCGGTTCCTACGAGCAGTACTTC. Translation: CASSVVSGSYEQYF.

The chain carries TRBV27 and TRBJ2-3; D is perhaps TRBD2 (5 bases). CDR3 length: 16 amino acids. V was shortened by 2 bases and J by 3 bases, with 15 bases between the two germline ends. Germline V gives CDR1 MNHEY, CDR2 SMNVEV (reference sequence). Here the CDR3 DNA reads TGTGCCAGCAGTTTAGGGTCCGCTAGCTGGACAGATACGCAGTATTTT. This gives the protein CASSLGSASWTDTQYF.